These 6 T cell receptor beta chains were all obtained from the same sample, sequenced in a study of CD8 T cells in ankylosing spondylitis. MiXCR, run by TCRdb on the 5' RACE reads, gives a single entry per CDR3 protein. Found here are a few hundred thousand distinct CDR3 sequences, roughly 20% of them singletons; the top ten hold around 12%. Sequenced sample: blood, either unsorted or a sorted T cell fraction (not recorded which). Source of these receptors: a male donor with ankylosing spondylitis or in good health (not recorded which).

This sequence joins TRBV6-5 and TRBJ2-5; D gene unclear. CDR1 and CDR2 (germline): MNHEY, SVGAGI. The V and J ends lost 2 bases and 2 bases respectively, with 12 bases between them. The CDR3 spans 15 residues. This CDR3 is CASSYGAGDQETQYF. For the CDR3, the DNA is TGTGCCAGCAGTTACGGCGCAGGAGATCAAGAGACCCAGTACTTC.

The rearrangement uses TRBV4-1 and TRBJ2-7; 7 nucleotides match TRBD1. CDR3 length: 15 amino acids. Per germline, CDR1 MGHRA and CDR2 YSYEKL. J was trimmed by 2 bases and V by 0 bases; bases with no gene match: 4. CDR3 nucleotide sequence: TGCGCCAGCAGCCAAGAGGGACAGTTGGCCTACGAGCAGTACTTC. It specifies CASSQEGQLAYEQYF.

A few counts support this clonotype. The genes are TRBV7-9 and TRBJ1-1; D is perhaps TRBD1 (6 bases). CDR3 length equals 15 residues. V was shortened by 5 bases and J by 0 bases, with 13 bases between the two germline ends. Germline V gene data show CDR1 as SEHNR and CDR2 as FQNEAQ (reference sequence). The CDR3 region has the DNA TGTGCCAGCAGCCTATGGCAGGGGCTGAACACTGAAGCTTTCTTT. Its protein is CASSLWQGLNTEAFF.

This clonotype came up a few times. This CDR3 is CASSVAGATRSGDNEQFF. The CDR3 DNA reads as TGTGCCAGCAGCGTAGCTGGCGCTACTAGAAGCGGGGACAATGAGCAGTTCTTC. This chain joins TRBV9 and TRBJ2-1, with TRBD2 matching 7 bases. V was pared by 0 bases and J by 5 bases, with 14 bases of the junction left unmatched. The CDR3 covers 18 residues. CDR1 is SGDLS, CDR2 YYNGEE, per germline.

This clonotype was detected ten times or more. The chain employs TRBV12-3 or TRBV12-4 and TRBJ2-5; D unresolved. This CDR3 comprises 13 residues. With 6 bases removed from V and 4 bases from J, the gap between germline ends came to 12 bases. CDR3 amino acids: CASSPRGPETQYF. In nucleotides, the CDR3 is TGTGCCAGCAGCCCTAGAGGACCAGAGACCCAGTACTTC.

The CDR3 coding sequence is TGTGCCAGCAGTTATCAGCCTTTCGGGATCAATGAAAAACTGTTTTTT. It specifies CASSYQPFGINEKLFF. This sequence joins TRBV6-5 and TRBJ1-4, with D unresolved. Per germline, CDR1 MNHEY and CDR2 SVGAGI. Trimming left V 3 bases short and J 5 bases short, with 16 bases between. The CDR3 has 16 amino acids.